A single sample gave rise to the 26 T cell receptor beta chains below, sequenced in a study of blood T cell repertoires in COVID-19. Clones were read by immunoSEQ multiplex PCR, and TCRdb kept only the in-frame ones, dropping some. The sample records 300,000 to 350,000 clones, about 91% being singletons. Material for sequencing was peripheral blood. These TCRs come from a woman younger than 45 with COVID-19, enrolled during active disease.

The chain recombines TRBV11-3 with TRBJ1-1; TRBD1 might be the D (6 bases). The CDR3 consists of 16 residues. V gave up 1 base and J gave up 5 bases, with 17 bases separating them. The V gene's germline CDR1 is SGHNT and CDR2 YENEEA. CDR3 protein: CASSLVYGTRGTEAFF. The CDR3 DNA is TGTGCCAGCAGCTTAGTGTACGGAACTAGGGGGACTGAAGCTTTCTTT.

The rearrangement joins TRBV19 to TRBJ2-3, with 12 nucleotides matching TRBD2. The germline V gene encodes CDR1 LNHDA and CDR2 SQIVND (reference sequence). The CDR3 totals 15 residues. V shed 6 bases and J 5 bases; nucleotides not matched to a gene: 6. The CDR3 reads CASRSASGGEDTQYF. For the CDR3, the DNA is TGTGCCAGTAGATCCGCTAGCGGGGGGGAAGATACGCAGTATTTT.

The chain joins TRBV24-1 to TRBJ1-5, with D possibly TRBD1 on 5 matching bases. The V end lost 3 bases, the J end lost 9 bases, and 14 bases lay between the germline ends. Germline lookup yields CDR1 KGHDR and CDR2 SFDVKD. The CDR3 spans 14 residues. The CDR3 DNA reads TGTGCCACCAGTGATAATTTGGGGGGGTCGCCCCAGCATTTT. This codes for CATSDNLGGSPQHF.

V gene TRBV11-1 combines with J gene TRBJ1-1; 8 bases match TRBD1. CDR1 is SGHAT and CDR2 is FQDESV in the germline V gene (reference sequence). The CDR3 runs 14 residues. Trimming removed 5 bases from V and 1 base from J; junction bases left unmatched: 3. CDR3 DNA sequence: TGTGCCAGCAGCGCCGGACAGGGGAACACTGAAGCTTTCTTT. Translated: CASSAGQGNTEAFF.

This chain joins TRBV15 and TRBJ2-7, with TRBD2 as a possible D gene (5 bases). The CDR3 runs to 18 residues. Germline values: CDR1 LNHNV, CDR2 YYDKDF (reference sequence). Trimming took 0 bases from V and 5 from J, leaving 23 bases between them. The CDR3 nucleotides are TGTGCCACCAGCAGAGATCTGCCCAAAAGACTAATGAGGCACGAGCAGTACGTC. Its protein product is CATSRDLPKRLMRHEQYV.

This clone was seen only once. The chain links TRBV6-5 to TRBJ2-5; D gene unclear. The CDR3 has 16 amino acids. Per the germline V gene, CDR1 is MNHEY and CDR2 is SVGAGI. Trimming took off 0 bases at V and 2 bases at J, with 13 bases between the two ends. The CDR3 coding sequence is TGTGCCAGCAGTTACTCGTTTAGTGCACAGCAAGAGACCCAGTACTTC. Protein: CASSYSFSAQQETQYF.

In regard to this clone: Other nucleotide sequences in the sample specify the same CDR3. CDR3 sequence (DNA): TGTGCCAGCAGCCAGGGAGCGAACACTGAAGCTTTCTTT. This codes for CASSQGANTEAFF. The chain recombines TRBV3-1 (or the pseudogene TRBV3-2) with TRBJ1-1; D is undetermined. Germline loops: CDR1 LGHDT, CDR2 YNNKEL (reference sequence). The CDR3 has 13 residues. Trimming removed 3 bases from V and 1 base from J, with 6 bases in between.

J is TRBJ2-3 and V is TRBV28; 11 bases match TRBD2. Trimming cost V 8 bases and J 1 base; bases outside gene matches: 8. CDR1 is MDHEN and CDR2 is SYDVKM in the germline V gene. CDR3 length equals 16 residues. Written as DNA, the CDR3 is TGTGCCAGCCGGGAGCTACTAGCGGGGGGCACAGATACGCAGTATTTT. It codes for CASRELLAGGTDTQYF.

This clone was seen a single time. This chain's CDR3 is CASSSAMRNTIYF. DNA of the CDR3: TGTGCCAGCAGTTCCGCTATGAGAAACACCATATATTTT. The chain joins TRBV28 to TRBJ1-3; D is unresolved. The CDR3 length is 13 residues. CDR1 is MDHEN and CDR2 is SYDVKM in the germline V gene. V gave up 4 bases and J gave up 5 bases, with 9 bases separating them. The variable domain in full, completed from reference TRBV28 and TRBJ1-3, reads DVKVTQSSRYLVKRTGEKVFLECVQDMDHENMFWYRQDPGLGLRLIYFSYDVKMKEKGDIPEGYSVSREKKERFSLILESASTNQTSMYLCASSSAMRNTIYFGEGSWLTVV.

In its sample, this clone was seen a few times. This rearrangement joins TRBV5-1 to TRBJ1-1; D possibly corresponds to TRBD1 (6 bases). The CDR3 has 13 amino acids. Germline CDR1 and CDR2: SGHRS and YFSETQ. Trimming left V 5 bases short and J 7 bases short, with 15 bases between. Written as DNA, the CDR3 is TGCGCCAGCAGAGCAGACAGGTCGCATGAAGCTTTCTTT. Its protein product is CASRADRSHEAFF.

This clone is a singleton in its sample. This chain links TRBV3-1 (or the pseudogene TRBV3-2) with TRBJ2-5; 12 positions match TRBD2. The CDR3 contains 16 residues. Germline V gene lookup returns CDR1 LGHDT and CDR2 YNNKEL (reference sequence). Trimming removed 5 bases from V and 5 bases from J; junction bases left unmatched: 9. The CDR3 DNA reads TGTGCCAGCAGCGAGGGACTAGCGGGTCGCGTGGAGACCCAGTACTTC. Translation gives CASSEGLAGRVETQYF.

This chain joins TRBV6-5 and TRBJ1-4; tentative D call: TRBD1 (6 bases). Trimming cost V 6 bases and J 6 bases, with 17 bases left between them. The CDR3 is made up of 15 amino acids. The V gene's germline CDR1 is MNHEY and CDR2 SVGAGI. CDR3 bases: TGTGCCAGCAGAAAGGACAGCACAAGGGATGAAAAACTGTTTTTT. Its translation is CASRKDSTRDEKLFF.

This clone occurred once. The J gene is TRBJ2-1, the V gene TRBV3-1 (or the pseudogene TRBV3-2), with 15 positions matching TRBD2. In germline, CDR1 is LGHDT, CDR2 YNNKEL (reference sequence). V gave up 4 bases and J gave up 7 bases; unmatched junction bases: 5. The CDR3 is 16 residues long. The DNA of the CDR3 is TGTGCCAGCAGCCTCCGGACTAGCGGGGGGGCTAATGAGCAGTTCTTC. Translation gives CASSLRTSGGANEQFF.

The chain recombines TRBV6-5 with TRBJ2-7; 7 bases fit TRBD2. Germline V gene sequence: CDR1 MNHEY, CDR2 SVGAGI. V shed 9 bases, J shed 6 bases, and the junction held 14 bases outside the gene matches. CDR3 length: 14 amino acids. The DNA of the CDR3 is TGTGCCAGGGGAGGGCGGAACCTCACGTGCGAGCAGTACGTC. It specifies CARGGRNLTCEQYV.

This clone was observed once. The junction shows a germline mismatch at one end, possibly a read error. The chain has TRBV7-8 and TRBJ2-3, with 7 bases lining up with TRBD1. The CDR3 has 15 amino acids. Germline loops: CDR1 SGHVS, CDR2 FQNEAQ. CDR3 DNA: TGTGCCAGCAGCTTAGTGTCCATAGAGGGGGCGCGCAGGGATTTT. It codes for CASSLVSIEGARRDF.

The chain combines TRBV28 with TRBJ1-6; unclear D gene. From germline, CDR1 is MDHEN and CDR2 SYDVKM. Trimming took 1 base from V and 7 from J, leaving 5 bases between them. This CDR3 has 13 residues. CDR3 coding DNA: TGTGCCAGCAGTTTATTACAGAATTCACCCCTCCACTTT. This translates into CASSLLQNSPLHF.

CDR3 region: CASSFAGRITRTYNSPLHF. The CDR3 bases are TGTGCCAGCAGCTTCGCGGGGCGGATAACAAGGACCTATAATTCACCCCTCCACTTT. The J gene is TRBJ1-6, the V gene TRBV2, with a weak D call TRBD1 (5 bases). CDR1 and CDR2 (germline): SNHLY, FYNNEI. V was clipped by 6 bases and J by 2 bases, with 23 bases between them. CDR3 length: 19 amino acids. Full variable domain (missing parts from reference TRBV2 and TRBJ1-6): EPEVTQTPSHQVTQMGQEVILRCVPISNHLYFYWYRQILGQKVEFLVSFYNNEISEKSEIFDDQFSVERPDGSNFTLKIRSTKLEDSAMYFCASSFAGRITRTYNSPLHFGNGTRLTVT.

The chain is built from TRBV25-1 and TRBJ1-1; 8 nucleotides line up with TRBD1. V was pared by 6 bases and J by 1 base, with 4 bases of the junction left unmatched. From germline, CDR1 is MGHDK and CDR2 SYGVNS. This CDR3 contains 14 residues. The CDR3 nucleotides are TGTGCCAGCAGACTCACAGGGGGGAACACTGAAGCTTTCTTT. The encoded protein is CASRLTGGNTEAFF.

This clone was detected only once. CDR3 sequence (DNA): TGTGCCAGCAGCTCCTGGGGGCTATTTTACCACGAGCAGTACTTC. Its protein is CASSSWGLFYHEQYF. This chain joins TRBV6-5 and TRBJ2-7; the D gene is possibly TRBD1 (6 bases). The CDR3 extends over 15 amino acids. The V end lost 6 bases, the J end lost 5 bases, and 20 bases lay between the germline ends. CDR1 and CDR2 from the germline V gene are MNHEY and SVGAGI.

V usage is TRBV29-1 and J usage is TRBJ1-5; D possibly corresponds to TRBD1 (5 bases). V was clipped by 4 bases and J by 6 bases, with 13 bases between them. The CDR3 is made up of 13 amino acids. Germline V gene lookup returns CDR1 SQVTM and CDR2 ANQGSEA. The CDR3 reads CSVGGGRFQPQHF. For the CDR3, the DNA is TGCAGCGTTGGGGGGGGACGTTTTCAGCCCCAGCATTTT.

The rearrangement joins TRBV9 to TRBJ2-2; 10 bases match TRBD1. The CDR3 runs to 16 residues. Per the germline V gene, CDR1 is SGDLS and CDR2 is YYNGEE. The V gene end was trimmed by 2 bases and the J gene end by 5 bases; junction bases not matched to a gene: 6. CDR3 sequence reads: CASSVIGQGGTGELFF. The CDR3 nucleotides are TGTGCCAGCAGCGTCATCGGACAGGGGGGGACCGGGGAGCTGTTTTTT.

J is TRBJ1-4 and V is TRBV19; tentatively, D is TRBD1 (5 bases). Trimming stripped 1 base from V and 0 bases from J, with 9 bases between. The CDR3 sequence is 16 residues long. In germline, CDR1 is LNHDA, CDR2 SQIVND (reference sequence). The CDR3, as DNA: TGTGCCAGTAGTATAGGAGGACACCCAACTAATGAAAAACTGTTTTTT. Protein sequence: CASSIGGHPTNEKLFF.

The chain employs TRBV20-1 and TRBJ1-5; weak D call: TRBD1 (6 bases). The CDR3 is 13 residues long. Trimming removed 3 bases at V and 1 base at J, with 7 bases between. Germline assignment: CDR1 DFQATT and CDR2 SNEGSKA (reference sequence). CDR3 sequence (DNA): TGCAGTGCTAGTGGACAGAGCAATCAGCCCCAGCATTTT. This encodes CSASGQSNQPQHF.

The rearrangement joins TRBV11-3 to TRBJ1-1; 7 nucleotides agree with TRBD1. Germline V CDR1 and CDR2: SGHNT, YENEEA. With 5 bases clipped from V and 4 bases from J, the junction kept 10 bases outside the gene matches. The CDR3 has 15 residues. The CDR3 coding sequence is TGTGCCAGCAGCCCCCGGACAGGAGGGGCCACTGAAGCTTTCTTT. Amino acids: CASSPRTGGATEAFF.

This rearrangement joins TRBV12-5 to TRBJ1-2, with 8 nucleotides matching TRBD1. This CDR3 spans 13 amino acids. CDR1 and CDR2 from the germline V gene are LGHNT and FRNRAP. V gave up 3 bases and J gave up 6 bases; unmatched junction bases: 3. CDR3: CASGFGQGHGYTF. The CDR3 region has the DNA TGTGCTAGTGGTTTCGGACAGGGTCATGGCTACACCTTC.

The chain carries TRBV4-1 and TRBJ1-4; 7 bases align to TRBD1. With 2 bases clipped from V and 5 bases from J, the junction kept 2 bases outside the gene matches. The CDR3 spans 14 residues. Germline V lookup: CDR1 MGHRA, CDR2 YSYEKL. The CDR3 loop reads CASSQTGANEKLFF. Written as DNA, the CDR3 is TGCGCCAGCAGCCAAACAGGGGCGAATGAAAAACTGTTTTTT.